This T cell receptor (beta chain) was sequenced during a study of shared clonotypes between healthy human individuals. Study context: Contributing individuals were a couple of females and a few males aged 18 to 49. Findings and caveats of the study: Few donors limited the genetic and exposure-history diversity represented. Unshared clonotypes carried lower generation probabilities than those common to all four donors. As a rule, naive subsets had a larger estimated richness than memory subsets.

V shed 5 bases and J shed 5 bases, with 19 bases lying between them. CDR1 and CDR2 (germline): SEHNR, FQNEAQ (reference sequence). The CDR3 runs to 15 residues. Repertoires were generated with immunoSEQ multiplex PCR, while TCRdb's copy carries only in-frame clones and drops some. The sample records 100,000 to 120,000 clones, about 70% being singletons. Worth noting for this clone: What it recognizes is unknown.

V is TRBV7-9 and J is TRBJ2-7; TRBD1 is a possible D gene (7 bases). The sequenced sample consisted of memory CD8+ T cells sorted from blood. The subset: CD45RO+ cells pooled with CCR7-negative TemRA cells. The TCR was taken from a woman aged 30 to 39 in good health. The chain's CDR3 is CASSPPAGGSHEQYF. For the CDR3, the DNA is TGTGCCAGCAGCCCCCCGGCAGGGGGGTCCCACGAGCAGTACTTC.